The 20 T cell receptor beta chains below all came from one sample that was sequenced in a study of T cell responses to AZD1222 COVID-19 vaccine. The repertoire was sequenced with immunoSEQ multiplex PCR; TCRdb's copy has only in-frame clones and lacks some. The data show 100,000 to 120,000 clones, roughly 85% seen once. Material: peripheral blood, obtained on day 0 of AZD1222 vaccination. The receptors shown here come from an adult in good health.

This chain links TRBV7-3 with TRBJ2-1; a possible D gene is TRBD2 (6 bases). CDR3 size: 16 residues. With 3 bases removed from V and 0 bases from J, the gap between germline ends came to 12 bases. CDR1 and CDR2 (germline): SGHTA, FQGTGA. DNA of the CDR3: TGTGCCAGCAGCTTGAACGGAGGGAGCTCCTACAATGAGCAGTTCTTC. Translated: CASSLNGGSSYNEQFF.

V and J are TRBV24-1 and TRBJ2-7; TRBD2 matches at 7 bases. CDR1 and CDR2 (germline): KGHDR, SFDVKD. Trimming took 2 bases from V and 3 from J; bases not matched to a gene: 9. The CDR3 length is 16 residues. Here the CDR3 DNA reads TGTGCCACCAGTGATTCCAGCGGGACCTATCACTACGAGCAGTACTTC. The encoded protein is CATSDSSGTYHYEQYF.

Details on this clone: Germline is not matched at one junction end, which may reflect a read error. This sample also contains other DNA sequences that code for the same CDR3. This chain joins TRBV7-8 and TRBJ1-4; D remains unclear. Per the germline V gene, CDR1 is SGHVS and CDR2 is FQNEAQ. The CDR3 is 15 amino acids. DNA of the CDR3: TGTGCCAGTAGCTTAGCGTTTAGGGCAGCTGAAAAACTGTTTTTT. Translating it yields CASSLAFRAAEKLFF.

In its sample, this clone was seen once. The chain joins TRBV2 to TRBJ2-2; D is undetermined. Per the germline V gene, CDR1 is SNHLY and CDR2 is FYNNEI. This CDR3 region has 13 residues. V dropped 5 bases and J dropped 6 bases, with 10 bases sitting between them. DNA of the CDR3: TGTGCCAGCAGTCTTGACACCCCCGGGGAGCTGTTTTTT. Translating gives CASSLDTPGELFF.

The chain couples TRBV5-4 to TRBJ2-7; 10 nucleotides agree with TRBD2. CDR3 length: 15 residues. V dropped 2 bases and J dropped 3; count of bases not matched to a gene: 5. Per the germline V gene, CDR1 is SGHNT and CDR2 is YYREEE (reference sequence). The DNA for the CDR3 is TGTGCCAGCAGCTTAGGGACTAGCGCCCGCTACGAGCAGTACTTC. It codes for CASSLGTSARYEQYF.

The chain is built from TRBV3-1 (or the pseudogene TRBV3-2) and TRBJ1-5; 8 nucleotides align to TRBD1. Germline CDR1 LGHDT, CDR2 YNNKEL (reference sequence). V trimming: 0 bases; J trimming: 9 bases; junction bases outside the gene matches: 10. The CDR3 loop spans 16 amino acids. CDR3 protein: CASSQDKRTGKMPQHF. The CDR3 coding sequence is TGTGCCAGCAGCCAAGATAAGCGGACAGGGAAAATGCCCCAGCATTTT.

The V gene is TRBV28, the J gene TRBJ2-1; 11 bases agree with TRBD2. Germline V CDR1 and CDR2: MDHEN, SYDVKM. CDR3 length: 18 residues. The V segment lost 5 bases and the J segment 4 bases; nucleotides outside the gene matches: 13. CDR3 nucleotide sequence: TGTGCCAGCAGTCCGAAGACTAGCGGGAATCTTGCGTACAATGAGCAGTTCTTC. The encoded protein is CASSPKTSGNLAYNEQFF.

The J gene is TRBJ1-4, the V gene TRBV11-2; TRBD1 matches 8 bases. The CDR3 has 17 amino acids. Germline lookup yields CDR1 SGHAT and CDR2 FQNNGV. Losses at the gene ends were 5 bases for V and 7 bases for J; bases not matched to a gene: 15. The CDR3 DNA is TGTGCCAGCAGCGGAGACAGAACAGGGGGTGCTGGTGAAAAACTGTTTTTT. Translated: CASSGDRTGGAGEKLFF.

This clone was seen only a few times. The rearrangement joins TRBV2 to TRBJ1-5; a weak D match, TRBD1 (5 bases). The CDR3 runs 14 residues. The V and J ends lost 5 bases and 3 bases respectively, with 11 bases between them. Germline CDR1 SNHLY, CDR2 FYNNEI. CDR3 sequence: CASSITGSNQPQHF. The CDR3 DNA sequence: TGTGCCAGCAGTATAACAGGTTCCAATCAGCCCCAGCATTTT.

This chain links TRBV18 with TRBJ2-7; 7 nucleotides match TRBD1. This CDR3 is 15 amino acids long. Germline values: CDR1 KGHSH, CDR2 LQKENI. V gave up 2 bases and J gave up 0 bases; unmatched junction bases: 4. CDR3 nucleotides: TGTGCCAGCTCACCAGACAGGGAAGGCTCCTACGAGCAGTACTTC. As protein: CASSPDREGSYEQYF.

The V call is TRBV7-2, the J call TRBJ1-4, with D perhaps matching TRBD1 (5 bases). Trimming removed 6 bases at V and 0 bases at J, with 11 bases between. CDR1 is SGHTA and CDR2 is FQGNSA in the germline V gene. This CDR3 is built from 15 residues. DNA for the CDR3: TGTGCCAGCAGTCGCAGCAGGGCAACTAATGAAAAACTGTTTTTT. It encodes CASSRSRATNEKLFF.

The chain uses TRBV11-2 and TRBJ2-2; D is undetermined. CDR1 is SGHAT and CDR2 is FQNNGV in the germline V gene. Trimming shortened V by 5 bases and J by 4 bases, and 5 bases separated the two germline ends. This CDR3 contains 12 residues. The CDR3 DNA follows: TGTGCCAGCAGCCTAATCACCGGGGAGCTGTTTTTT. Protein product: CASSLITGELFF.

The chain joins TRBV28 to TRBJ2-5; D call uncertain. The CDR3 is made up of 12 amino acids. V was cut by 6 bases and J by 5 bases, with 10 bases left in between. CDR1 is MDHEN, CDR2 SYDVKM, per germline. CDR3 DNA: TGTGCCAGCAGCTCAGGTCGGGAGACCCAGTACTTC. It is translated as CASSSGRETQYF.

The V call is TRBV5-8, the J call TRBJ2-3; D possibly corresponds to TRBD1 (6 bases). This CDR3 has 17 amino acids. The V gene lost 4 bases and the J gene lost 0 bases, with 18 bases spanning the gap. CDR1 is SGHTS, CDR2 YDEGEE, per germline. This chain's CDR3 is CASSRGGGQLSTDTQYF. CDR3 nucleotides: TGTGCCAGCAGCCGCGGTGGAGGACAGCTAAGCACAGATACGCAGTATTTT.

V gene TRBV11-2 combines with J gene TRBJ2-7, with TRBD1 matching 7 bases. Germline loops: CDR1 SGHAT, CDR2 FQNNGV. V dropped 1 base and J dropped 2; count of bases not matched to a gene: 8. The CDR3 covers 16 residues. The CDR3 is CASSLGRQGIPYEQYF. The CDR3 coding sequence is TGTGCCAGCAGCTTAGGCCGACAGGGTATCCCCTACGAGCAGTACTTC.

The chain carries TRBV12-5 and TRBJ2-7; D is possibly TRBD2 (6 bases). From germline, CDR1 is LGHNT and CDR2 FRNRAP. Trimming pared 0 bases from V and 3 bases from J, leaving 21 bases between. This CDR3 has 18 amino acids. The CDR3 region is CASGLVRLPTLGGYEQYF. The CDR3 DNA follows: TGTGCTAGTGGTTTGGTACGATTGCCCACCCTCGGGGGCTACGAGCAGTACTTC.

The CDR3: CASFPDIAGELFF. The CDR3 region has the DNA TGTGCCAGCTTTCCGGACATTGCTGGGGAGCTGTTTTTT. The chain links TRBV18 to TRBJ2-2; a weak D match, TRBD1 (5 bases). Germline V gene data show CDR1 as KGHSH and CDR2 as LQKENI. The V and J ends lost 7 bases and 8 bases respectively, with 14 bases between them. The CDR3 runs 13 residues.

The rearrangement joins TRBV3-1 (or the pseudogene TRBV3-2) to TRBJ2-1; 7 nucleotides align to TRBD2. The germline V gene encodes CDR1 LGHDT and CDR2 YNNKEL (reference sequence). The CDR3 is 15 residues long. The V and J ends lost 5 bases and 2 bases, in that order; junction bases with no gene match: 6. The CDR3 spells CASSDGGGAYNEQFF. DNA of the CDR3: TGTGCCAGCAGCGACGGCGGGGGAGCCTACAATGAGCAGTTCTTC.

For the CDR3, the DNA is TGTGCCAGTAGTGTTAGCGGGGAAGAGACCCAGTACTTC. Encoded protein: CASSVSGEETQYF. V is TRBV19 and J is TRBJ2-5; TRBD2 aligns across 8 bases. After removal of 5 bases from V and 3 bases from J, the junction contained 2 bases not matched to a gene. The CDR3 spans 13 residues. Germline values: CDR1 LNHDA, CDR2 SQIVND (reference sequence). The full variable domain, with the rest looked up from reference TRBV19 and TRBJ2-5, is DGGITQSPKYLFRKEGQNVTLSCEQNLNHDAMYWYRQDPGQGLRLIYYSQIVNDFQKGDIAEGYSVSREKKESFPLTVTSAQKNPTAFYLCASSVSGEETQYFGPGTRLLVL.

The chain has TRBV27 and TRBJ1-3; D is possibly TRBD1 (5 bases). V was clipped by 6 bases and J by 0 bases, with 12 bases between them. Germline V gene sequence: CDR1 MNHEY, CDR2 SMNVEV (reference sequence). The CDR3 contains 15 residues. CDR3 sequence reads: CASRASGGSGNTIYF. The CDR3 DNA sequence: TGTGCCAGCAGGGCCTCTGGGGGCTCTGGAAACACCATATATTTT.